This entry concerns a single TCR beta chain. There are 16 residues in the CDR3. In germline, CDR1 is LNHDA, CDR2 SQIVND (reference sequence). Trimming took 10 bases from V and 1 from J, leaving 19 bases between them. The data derive from a study of blood T cell repertoires in COVID-19. Study at large: Samples came from the United States, Italy and Spain, spanning acute and convalescent COVID-19. T cells, B-cell-depleted T cells, or PBMCs provided the cDNA or gDNA that served as material.

Original analysis: The assay estimated nucleated cells by amplifying reference gene primers. TCRdb's table, derived via immunoSEQ multiplex PCR, lists solely in-frame clones and lacks some. The DNA was the basis for D and trimming; V, J and clone size are from that table. The table has approximately 120,000 clones, roughly 80% seen once. The material sequenced was peripheral blood. The rearrangement uses TRBV19 and TRBJ2-2; a weak D match, TRBD1 (6 bases). The sequence derives from an older woman with acute or convalescent COVID-19. CDR3 sequence: CATLKAQGMNTGELFF. The CDR3, as DNA: TGTGCCACCCTAAAGGCGCAGGGGATGAACACCGGGGAGCTGTTTTTT.